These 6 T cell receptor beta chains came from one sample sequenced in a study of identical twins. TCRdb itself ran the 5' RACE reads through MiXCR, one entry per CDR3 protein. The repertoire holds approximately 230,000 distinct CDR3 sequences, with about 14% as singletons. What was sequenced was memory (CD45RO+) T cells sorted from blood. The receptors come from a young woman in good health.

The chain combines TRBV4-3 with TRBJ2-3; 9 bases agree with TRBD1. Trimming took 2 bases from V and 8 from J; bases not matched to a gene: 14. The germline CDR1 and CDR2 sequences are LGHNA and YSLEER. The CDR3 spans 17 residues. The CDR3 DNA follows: TGCGCCAGCAGCCAACCTGCCGAGGGACAGGGTAGGGGTACGCAGTATTTT. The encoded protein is CASSQPAEGQGRGTQYF.

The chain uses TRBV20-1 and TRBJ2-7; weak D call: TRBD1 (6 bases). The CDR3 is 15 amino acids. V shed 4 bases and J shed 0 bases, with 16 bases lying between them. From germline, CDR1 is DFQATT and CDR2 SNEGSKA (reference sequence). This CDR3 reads CSATYRASSSYEQYF. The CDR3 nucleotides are TGCAGTGCTACCTACAGGGCTTCGAGCTCCTACGAGCAGTACTTC.

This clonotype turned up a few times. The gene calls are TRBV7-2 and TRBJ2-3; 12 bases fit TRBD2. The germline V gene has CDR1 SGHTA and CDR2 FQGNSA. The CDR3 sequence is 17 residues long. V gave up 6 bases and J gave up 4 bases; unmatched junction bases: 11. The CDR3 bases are TGTGCCAGCAGTTTAAGCCCTAGCGGGAGGGCCCCAGATACGCAGTATTTT. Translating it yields CASSLSPSGRAPDTQYF.

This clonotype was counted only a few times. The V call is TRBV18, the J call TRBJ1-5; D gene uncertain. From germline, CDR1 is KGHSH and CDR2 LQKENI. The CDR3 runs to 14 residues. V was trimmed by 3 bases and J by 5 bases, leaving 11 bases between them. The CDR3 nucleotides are TGTGCCAGCTCACCCGGAGCCCTAGATCAGCCCCAGCATTTT. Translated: CASSPGALDQPQHF.

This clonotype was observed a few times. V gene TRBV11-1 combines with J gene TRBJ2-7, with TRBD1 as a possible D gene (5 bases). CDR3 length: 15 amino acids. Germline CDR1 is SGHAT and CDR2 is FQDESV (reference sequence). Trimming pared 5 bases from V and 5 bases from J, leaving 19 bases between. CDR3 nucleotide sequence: TGTGCCAGCAGCCCATGGGGCAGTTTTAACGACGAGCAGTACTTC. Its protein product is CASSPWGSFNDEQYF.

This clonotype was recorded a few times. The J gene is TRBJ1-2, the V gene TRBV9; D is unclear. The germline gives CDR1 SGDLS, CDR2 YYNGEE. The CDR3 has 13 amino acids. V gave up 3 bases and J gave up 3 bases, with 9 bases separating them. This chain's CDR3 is CASSASRDYGYTF. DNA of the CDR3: TGTGCCAGCAGCGCCTCTCGGGACTATGGCTACACCTTC. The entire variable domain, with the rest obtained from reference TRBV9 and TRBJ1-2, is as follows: DSGVTQTPKHLITATGQRVTLRCSPRSGDLSVYWYQQSLDQGLQFLIQYYNGEERAKGNILERFSAQQFPDLHSELNLSSLELGDSALYFCASSASRDYGYTFGSGTRLTVV.